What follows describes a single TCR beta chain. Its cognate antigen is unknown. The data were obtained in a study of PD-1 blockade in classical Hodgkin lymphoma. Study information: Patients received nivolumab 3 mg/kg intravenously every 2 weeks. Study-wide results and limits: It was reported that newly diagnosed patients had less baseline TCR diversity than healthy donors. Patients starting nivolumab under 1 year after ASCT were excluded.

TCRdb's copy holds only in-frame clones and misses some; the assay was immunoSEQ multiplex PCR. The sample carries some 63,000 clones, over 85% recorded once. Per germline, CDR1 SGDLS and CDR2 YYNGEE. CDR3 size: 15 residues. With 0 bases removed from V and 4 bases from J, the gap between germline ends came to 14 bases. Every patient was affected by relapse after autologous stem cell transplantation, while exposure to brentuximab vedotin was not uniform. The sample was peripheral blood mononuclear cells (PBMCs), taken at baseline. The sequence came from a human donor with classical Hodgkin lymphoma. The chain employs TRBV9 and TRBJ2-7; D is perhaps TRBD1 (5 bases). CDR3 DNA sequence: TGTGCCAGCAGCGTAGAGGAGACAGCTCAGTACGAGCAGTACTTC. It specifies CASSVEETAQYEQYF.